This is a list of T cell receptor beta chains from one sample in a study of regulatory T cells in long-lasting Graves disease. One entry per CDR3 protein, called by TCRdb with MiXCR from the multiplex PCR reads. The repertoire has hundreds of thousands of distinct CDR3 sequences, about 20% of them found once; the top ten carry around 21%. Sequenced here: peripheral blood mononuclear cells (PBMCs), sampled when the disease was refractory, from a patient treated with antithyroid drugs. The receptors come from a female donor with Graves disease. Both conserved end residues are part of each CDR3. A D gene is named only where the DNA matches it firmly. Some rows mark clone size as missing; the rest say once, few, many or name a class of expanded clone.

CASRVGSYEQYF | TGTGCCAGCAGGGTGGGATCGTACGAGCAGTACTTC | many | TRBV6-1 | NA | TRBJ2-7
CASSLFRTSGIPNEQYF | TGTGCCAGCAGCCTCTTCCGAACTAGCGGGATACCTAACGAGCAGTACTTC | many | TRBV12-3/TRBV12-4 | TRBD2 | TRBJ2-7
CATSDPTSGEPEQYF | TGTGCCACCAGTGACCCTACTAGCGGGGAGCCAGAGCAGTACTTC | NA | TRBV24-1 | TRBD2 | TRBJ2-7
CASIPSTWAYSGANVLTF | TGTGCCAGCATCCCTTCCACCTGGGCGTACTCTGGGGCCAACGTCCTGACTTTC | few | TRBV7-9 | NA | TRBJ2-6
CASSQSPFTGGAAKNIQYF | TGTGCCAGCAGCCAGTCTCCCTTTACGGGAGGGGCGGCCAAAAACATTCAGTACTTC | NA | TRBV14 | TRBD2 | TRBJ2-4
CASSPFLATNEKLFF | TGTGCCAGCAGCCCCTTTCTTGCAACTAATGAAAAACTGTTTTTT | few | TRBV7-2 | NA | TRBJ1-4
CSASSGVGQPQHF | TGCAGTGCTAGTTCAGGGGTTGGTCAGCCCCAGCATTTT | many | TRBV20-1 | NA | TRBJ1-5
CSARGDRGSETQYF | TGCAGTGCTAGGGGGGACAGGGGTTCAGAGACCCAGTACTTC | NA | TRBV20-1 | TRBD1 | TRBJ2-5
CASSSAGRVAGELFF | TGTGCCAGCAGCTCGGCGGGCAGGGTAGCCGGGGAGCTGTTTTTT | NA | TRBV7-9 | NA | TRBJ2-2
CASSQDLPLLKIPTEAFF | TGCGCCAGCAGCCAAGACTTACCGCTCCTAAAGATTCCTACTGAAGCTTTCTTT | NA | TRBV4-3 | NA | TRBJ1-1
CASSLDIDRDGYGYTF | TGTGCCAGCAGCTTAGATATAGACCGGGACGGCTATGGCTACACCTTC | many | TRBV7-2 | NA | TRBJ1-2
CASSWMVTEAFF | TGTGCCAGCAGTTGGATGGTTACTGAAGCTTTCTTT | many | TRBV12-3/TRBV12-4 | NA | TRBJ1-1
CASRPVNTEAFF | TGTGCCAGCAGACCGGTGAACACTGAAGCTTTCTTT | many | TRBV6-1 | NA | TRBJ1-1
CASSLSGTGGYEQFF | TGTGCCAGCAGTTTGTCCGGGACGGGGGGGTATGAGCAGTTCTTC | once | TRBV27 | TRBD2 | TRBJ2-1
CASSSQGGNQPQHF | TGCGCCAGCAGCTCCCAGGGTGGCAATCAGCCCCAGCATTTT | many | TRBV5-1 | NA | TRBJ1-5
CASSRTRYNEQFF | TGTGCCAGCAGCCGGACACGTTACAATGAGCAGTTCTTC | NA | TRBV7-2 | NA | TRBJ2-1
CATRLEGGTEETQYF | TGTGCCACCCGCCTCGAGGGGGGCACTGAAGAGACCCAGTACTTC | many | TRBV10-3 | NA | TRBJ2-5
CSARETGTGEMNTEAFF | TGCAGTGCTAGGGAGACAGGGACTGGAGAGATGAACACTGAAGCTTTCTTT | NA | TRBV20-1 | TRBD1 | TRBJ1-1
CASSLNSGSYEQYF | TGTGCCAGCAGTTTAAATAGCGGGAGCTACGAGCAGTACTTC | many | TRBV28 | TRBD2 | TRBJ2-7
CSARYDTGNTIYF | TGCAGTGCTAGATACGACACTGGAAACACCATATATTTT | many | TRBV20-1 | NA | TRBJ1-3
CASSLAPGPKRSGEQYF | TGTGCCAGCAGCTTAGCGCCGGGACCCAAAAGATCGGGTGAGCAGTACTTC | few | TRBV7-9 | NA | TRBJ2-7
CASSLYRGDYNEQFF | TGTGCCAGCAGTTTATACCGGGGGGACTACAATGAGCAGTTCTTC | NA | TRBV12-3/TRBV12-4 | TRBD2 | TRBJ2-1
CSVGRTAIETQYF | TGCAGCGTTGGCCGGACGGCCATCGAGACCCAGTACTTC | few | TRBV29-1 | NA | TRBJ2-5
CASNWGTYQETQYF | TGTGCCAGCAATTGGGGAACATACCAAGAGACCCAGTACTTC | many | TRBV2 | NA | TRBJ2-5
CAWTLGHGQGYEQYF | TGTGCCTGGACGCTGGGTCATGGACAGGGCTACGAGCAGTACTTC | few | TRBV30 | TRBD1 | TRBJ2-7
CSASDGREEKLFF | TGCAGTGCTAGTGATGGGAGGGAGGAAAAACTGTTTTTT | NA | TRBV20-1 | NA | TRBJ1-4
CASSEISGWDTEAFF | TGTGCCAGCAGTGAGATTTCGGGATGGGACACTGAAGCTTTCTTT | many | TRBV2 | NA | TRBJ1-1
CASSLWGVDNSPLHF | TGTGCCAGCAGCTTATGGGGAGTGGATAATTCACCCCTCCACTTT | many | TRBV7-2 | NA | TRBJ1-6
CASRSLEGSEAFF | TGTGCCAGCAGGTCGTTGGAAGGGTCTGAAGCTTTCTTT | many | TRBV27 | NA | TRBJ1-1
CASSLANPGQGPYEQYF | TGTGCCAGCAGCTTGGCCAACCCGGGACAGGGCCCCTACGAGCAGTACTTC | NA | TRBV5-5 | TRBD1 | TRBJ2-7
CASSPRRLAEKTQYF | TGTGCCAGCTCACCCCGACGACTAGCGGAGAAGACCCAGTACTTC | many | TRBV18 | TRBD2 | TRBJ2-5
CASSPLTGGAYEQYF | TGTGCCAGCAGTCCTCTGACGGGAGGCGCCTACGAGCAGTACTTC | few | TRBV2 | TRBD2 | TRBJ2-7
CSARNGVLGDVSPLHF | TGCAGTGCCCGAAACGGGGTCTTAGGCGATGTCTCACCCCTCCACTTT | few | TRBV20-1 | NA | TRBJ1-6
CAWSSGGHTEAFF | TGTGCCTGGAGTTCAGGGGGCCACACTGAAGCTTTCTTT | few | TRBV30 | TRBD1 | TRBJ1-1
CASRPGDWTEAFF | TGTGCCAGCAGACCAGGGGATTGGACTGAAGCTTTCTTT | many | TRBV28 | NA | TRBJ1-1
CASSSLVRNTEAFF | TGTGCCAGCAGCTCACTGGTGAGGAACACTGAAGCTTTCTTT | NA | TRBV7-9 | NA | TRBJ1-1
CASSLATSGPPSTDTQYF | TGCGCCAGCAGCTTGGCCACTAGCGGACCCCCTTCCACAGATACGCAGTATTTT | NA | TRBV5-1 | TRBD2 | TRBJ2-3
CASSRGSGTDSYEQYF | TGTGCCAGCAGCCGAGGAAGCGGGACGGACTCCTACGAGCAGTACTTC | few | TRBV7-9 | TRBD2 | TRBJ2-7
CASSRTSGISPLGEQFF | TGTGCCAGCAGTCGGACTAGCGGGATCAGCCCCCTCGGTGAGCAGTTCTTC | NA | TRBV3-1 | TRBD2 | TRBJ2-1
CSARRGNTEAFF | TGCAGTGCTAGGAGGGGGAACACTGAAGCTTTCTTT | many | TRBV20-1 | NA | TRBJ1-1
CASSLEGWRQGADTQYF | TGTGCCAGCAGCTTAGAAGGATGGCGGCAGGGCGCAGATACGCAGTATTTT | NA | TRBV7-9 | NA | TRBJ2-3
CASHRVRDTEAFF | TGTGCCAGCCACAGGGTGCGGGACACTGAAGCTTTCTTT | NA | TRBV19 | NA | TRBJ1-1
CAWSSRGFHEQYF | TGTGCCTGGAGCAGTCGGGGGTTCCACGAGCAGTACTTC | many | TRBV30 | NA | TRBJ2-7
CASSLAGAHEQYF | TGTGCCAGCAGTTTAGCCGGGGCCCACGAGCAGTACTTC | many | TRBV12-3/TRBV12-4 | NA | TRBJ2-7
CASSLSLSGQGSDNEKLFF | TGTGCCAGCAGTTTAAGCCTCTCGGGACAGGGCAGTGATAATGAAAAACTGTTTTTT | many | TRBV12-3/TRBV12-4 | TRBD1 | TRBJ1-4
CASRRGKTQYF | TGTGCCAGCAGGCGGGGGAAGACCCAGTACTTC | few | TRBV27 | TRBD2 | TRBJ2-5
CASSWYRGIQETQYF | TGTGCCAGCAGTTGGTACAGGGGAATCCAAGAGACCCAGTACTTC | many | TRBV28 | TRBD1 | TRBJ2-5
CASSLQSSHSNQPQHF | TGTGCCAGCAGTTTACAGAGTTCTCATAGCAATCAGCCCCAGCATTTT | many | TRBV2 | NA | TRBJ1-5
CSARVTGVEAFF | TGCAGTGCTAGAGTCACAGGGGTTGAAGCTTTCTTT | once | TRBV20-1 | TRBD1 | TRBJ1-1
CASSLWVTDNEEFF | TGTGCCAGCAGTTTGTGGGTGACTGACAATGAGGAGTTCTTC | NA | TRBV27 | NA | TRBJ2-4
CSAREPGGRGETQYF | TGCAGTGCTAGAGAACCGGGCGGGAGGGGCGAGACCCAGTACTTC | NA | TRBV20-1 | TRBD2 | TRBJ2-5